What follows is one T cell receptor (beta chain) and its context. What it recognizes is unknown. This sample is drawn from a study of cytomegalovirus exposure and HLA in healthy donors. Study results and caveats: Later genetic work tied a missense DCLRE1C variant to beta-chain V and J trimming. Common viral pathogens were later found to be apparently linked to several of the most significant clusters. An observed cluster of highly shared sequence variants was recorded as a likely sequencing artifact. TCR beta sequences numbering some 17,000 were associated with HLA alleles at 0.05 false discovery rate in a later analysis.

This CDR3 spans 16 amino acids. CDR1 and CDR2 (germline): MGHDK, SYGVNS. The V gene end was trimmed by 1 base and the J gene end by 6 bases; junction bases not matched to a gene: 6. Use of 60 Vbeta and 13 Jbeta primers characterized the PCR. Libraries were prepared by immunoSEQ multiplex PCR; TCRdb keeps only in-frame clonotypes and omits some of them. Here the sample spans some 170,000 clones, 77% being singletons. The sample taken for sequencing was PBMCs. The chain has TRBV25-1 and TRBJ2-3; 11 positions agree with TRBD2. This clonotype originated in a woman aged 25 to 39 in good health and CMV-seronegative. The CDR3 DNA reads as TGTGCCAGCAGTGAATCTTCGACTAGCGGGGCGGATACGCAGTATTTT. This codes for CASSESSTSGADTQYF.